Listed here are 17 T cell receptor beta chains from one sample, sequenced in a study of shared clonotypes between healthy human individuals. The assay was immunoSEQ multiplex PCR, and TCRdb's table has in-frame clones only and misses some. This table has about 2.1 million clones, 80% to 95% appearing once. CD8 cells regarded as naive lacked CD45RO, were positively chosen for CCR7, and omitted terminally differentiated effector memory CD45RA+ cells. The source material was naive CD8+ T cells from PBMCs. The receptors shown here come from a man aged 18 to 29 in good health. Some clones in this sample may be carry-over from other donors' samples.

The chain combines TRBV7-9 with TRBJ1-6; D call uncertain. V lost 4 bases and J lost 9, with 10 bases in between. The germline V gene encodes CDR1 SEHNR and CDR2 FQNEAQ (reference sequence). The CDR3 has 13 amino acids. The chain's CDR3 is CASSSKPSSPLHF. The CDR3 bases are TGTGCCAGCAGCTCCAAGCCTTCTTCACCCCTCCACTTT.

The chain couples TRBV7-9 to TRBJ2-7, with 13 nucleotides matching TRBD2. From germline, CDR1 is SEHNR and CDR2 FQNEAQ (reference sequence). The V and J ends lost 4 bases and 1 base, in that order; junction bases with no gene match: 4. This CDR3 spans 16 amino acids. As DNA, the CDR3 is TGTGCCAGCAGCTCGGGGACTAGCGGGACTTCCTACGAGCAGTACTTC. It is translated as CASSSGTSGTSYEQYF. The full variable domain, in which reference TRBV7-9 and TRBJ2-7 provide the parts outside the CDR3, is DTGVSQNPRHKITKRGQNVTFRCDPISEHNRLYWYRQTLGQGPEFLTYFQNEAQLEKSRLLSDRFSAERPKGSFSTLEIQRTEQGDSAMYLCASSSGTSGTSYEQYFGPGTRLTVT.

The gene calls are TRBV28 and TRBJ2-2; no definite D call. The V gene lost 1 base and the J gene lost 4 bases, with 13 bases spanning the gap. The CDR3 has 16 amino acids. Germline loops: CDR1 MDHEN, CDR2 SYDVKM. The DNA of the CDR3 is TGTGCCAGCAGTTTATTTAATGGTCGGAGCACCGGGGAGCTGTTTTTT. Its translation: CASSLFNGRSTGELFF.

J is TRBJ1-1 and V is TRBV10-2; TRBD1 aligns across 10 bases. CDR1 WSHSY and CDR2 SAAADI come from the germline V gene. The junction had 4 bases not matched to a gene; V was cut back by 5 bases and J by 7 bases. This CDR3 has 13 amino acids. CDR3 amino acids: CASSRTGGNEAFF. In DNA, the CDR3 is TGCGCCAGCAGTAGGACAGGGGGGAATGAAGCTTTCTTT.

The V call is TRBV5-5, the J call TRBJ2-1, with TRBD2 matching over 12 bases. Germline trimming cut 4 bases from V and 6 bases from J; bases unmatched to any gene: 2. Germline V gene sequence: CDR1 SGHKS, CDR2 YYEKEE (reference sequence). The CDR3 extends over 14 amino acids. The CDR3 spells CASSLTSGSNEQFF. CDR3 nucleotides: TGTGCCAGCAGCCTGACTAGCGGGAGCAATGAGCAGTTCTTC.

The chain recombines TRBV6-1 with TRBJ1-1, with D tentatively TRBD1 (6 bases). Germline assignment: CDR1 MNHNS and CDR2 SASEGT. V was cut by 6 bases and J by 5 bases, with 16 bases left in between. The CDR3 has 14 amino acids. The CDR3 DNA reads TGTGCCAGCAGGGCACAGGGAGGATGGACTGAAGCTTTCTTT. This gives the protein CASRAQGGWTEAFF.

This sequence joins TRBV27 and TRBJ2-1; 8 bases fit TRBD2. Germline V CDR1 and CDR2: MNHEY, SMNVEV (reference sequence). With 1 base clipped from V and 6 bases from J, the junction kept 2 bases outside the gene matches. The CDR3 has 14 residues. The CDR3, as DNA: TGTGCCAGCAGTTTATATACTAGCGGCAATGAGCAGTTCTTC. Translation gives CASSLYTSGNEQFF.

This clone was counted only a few times. This rearrangement joins TRBV28 to TRBJ2-7, with D perhaps being TRBD1 or TRBD2 (6 bases each). The CDR3 loop spans 11 amino acids. The germline V gene encodes CDR1 MDHEN and CDR2 SYDVKM. Trimming left V 7 bases short and J 9 bases short, with 13 bases between. DNA for the CDR3: TGTGCCAGCACCCGGGGGCGTGGGCAGTACTTC. Encoded protein: CASTRGRGQYF. Using reference TRBV28 and TRBJ2-7 for the parts outside the CDR3, the full variable domain is DVKVTQSSRYLVKRTGEKVFLECVQDMDHENMFWYRQDPGLGLRLIYFSYDVKMKEKGDIPEGYSVSREKKERFSLILESASTNQTSMYLCASTRGRGQYFGPGTRLTVT.

The chain is built from TRBV19 and TRBJ2-6, with D perhaps TRBD2 (5 bases). The CDR3 has 16 amino acids. Trimming took off 4 bases at V and 0 bases at J, with 10 bases between the two ends. The V gene's germline CDR1 is LNHDA and CDR2 SQIVND (reference sequence). CDR3 in DNA: TGTGCCAGTAGTACCTGGACTCCCTCTGGGGCCAACGTCCTGACTTTC. Translating gives CASSTWTPSGANVLTF.

CDR3: CASRPGGGGYTF. CDR3 sequence (DNA): TGTGCCAGCCGACCAGGGGGTGGAGGCTACACCTTC. The chain couples TRBV9 to TRBJ1-2; 7 bases align to TRBD1. Germline V gives CDR1 SGDLS, CDR2 YYNGEE. V lost 7 bases and J lost 8; bases outside the gene matches: 8. This CDR3 has 12 amino acids. The variable domain in full, completed from reference TRBV9 and TRBJ1-2, reads DSGVTQTPKHLITATGQRVTLRCSPRSGDLSVYWYQQSLDQGLQFLIQYYNGEERAKGNILERFSAQQFPDLHSELNLSSLELGDSALYFCASRPGGGGYTFGSGTRLTVV.

The CDR3 loop reads CAWSEENTEAFF. The CDR3 coding sequence is TGTGCCTGGAGTGAAGAGAACACTGAAGCTTTCTTT. This sequence joins TRBV30 and TRBJ1-1; D remains unclear. Germline lookup yields CDR1 GTSNPN and CDR2 SVGIG (reference sequence). The CDR3 contains 12 residues. V lost 1 base, J lost 1 base, and 4 bases lay in between.

V usage is TRBV7-9 and J usage is TRBJ2-1, with TRBD2 as a possible D gene (5 bases). Germline V gene lookup returns CDR1 SEHNR and CDR2 FQNEAQ (reference sequence). CDR3 length: 14 residues. Trimming removed 8 bases from V and 0 bases from J, with 11 bases in between. The CDR3 coding sequence is TGTGCCAGCGGAATTGGAGGCTCCTACAATGAGCAGTTCTTC. Protein sequence: CASGIGGSYNEQFF.

The chain is built from TRBV19 and TRBJ2-5, with D perhaps matching TRBD2 (5 bases). Trimming stripped 4 bases from V and 5 bases from J, with 14 bases between. CDR1 is LNHDA and CDR2 is SQIVND in the germline V gene (reference sequence). The CDR3 is 14 amino acids. The CDR3: CASSNGIGGETQYF. DNA for the CDR3: TGTGCCAGTAGTAACGGGATTGGCGGGGAGACCCAGTACTTC.

The J gene is TRBJ2-7, the V gene TRBV30; possible D gene TRBD2, 6 bases. This CDR3 region has 13 residues. In germline, CDR1 is GTSNPN, CDR2 SVGIG (reference sequence). V lost 0 bases and J 7 bases, leaving 13 bases between the germline ends. Here the CDR3 reads CAWSVALAREQYF. The CDR3 nucleotides read TGTGCCTGGAGTGTTGCGCTAGCGAGGGAGCAGTACTTC. The full variable domain, in which reference TRBV30 and TRBJ2-7 provide the parts outside the CDR3, is SQTIHQWPATLVQPVGSPLSLECTVEGTSNPNLYWYRQAAGRGLQLLFYSVGIGQISSEVPQNLSASRPQDRQFILSSKKLLLSDSGFYLCAWSVALAREQYFGPGTRLTVT.

DNA of the CDR3: TGTGCCAGCAGTTTAAATAGCGGGAGGGGGAATGAGCAGTTCTTC. Translated, it gives CASSLNSGRGNEQFF. The chain uses TRBV27 and TRBJ2-1; 11 nucleotides align to TRBD2. Trimming removed 2 bases from V and 7 bases from J; junction bases left unmatched: 4. The CDR3 extends over 15 amino acids. The germline V gene encodes CDR1 MNHEY and CDR2 SMNVEV (reference sequence).

The chain is built from TRBV7-3 and TRBJ2-1; 7 positions agree with TRBD2. The CDR3 covers 16 residues. From germline, CDR1 is SGHTA and CDR2 FQGTGA. V dropped 4 bases and J dropped 10; count of bases not matched to a gene: 16. CDR3 nucleotides: TGTGCCAGCAGCTCCTTAGCGGGTGCCAATTTCGGAGAGCAGTTCTTC. Its protein product is CASSSLAGANFGEQFF.

This clone has just one count. The rearrangement links TRBV11-2 to TRBJ2-1; TRBD2 matches at 9 bases. The CDR3 consists of 16 residues. With V trimmed by 5 bases and J by 8 bases, 13 bases remained unmatched. From germline, CDR1 is SGHAT and CDR2 FQNNGV. CDR3 DNA: TGTGCCAGCAGCCCACTAGCGGGTAATCATGCGGATGAGCAGTTCTTC. It translates to CASSPLAGNHADEQFF.